The source of this TCR beta chain is a study of immune cell composition in non-small cell lung cancer. Profiled with immunoSEQ multiplex PCR; TCRdb holds only in-frame clones, not every one. The sample has about 6,600 clones, about 83% seen once; the top ten hold about an eighth. This CDR3 region has 18 residues. V lost 4 bases, J lost 0 bases, and 20 bases lay in between. The germline CDR1 and CDR2 sequences are WNHNN and SYGVQD (reference sequence). V is TRBV10-1 and J is TRBJ2-3, with D tentatively TRBD1 (5 bases). The source is a human donor with non-small cell lung cancer. Sequencing input: lung tumor tissue. The CDR3, as DNA: TGCGCCAGCAGTGGGACCGGACGGATCCGACAGAGCACAGATACGCAGTATTTT. It codes for CASSGTGRIRQSTDTQYF.